What follows are 32 T cell receptor beta chains derived from one specimen sequenced in a study of blood T cell repertoires in COVID-19. Clones were read by immunoSEQ multiplex PCR, and TCRdb kept only the in-frame ones, dropping some. The sample contains over 90,000 clones, approximately 84% of which appear only once. The sequenced sample was peripheral blood. The receptors stem from a man between 40 and 49 years old with active or convalescent COVID-19.

The chain is built from TRBV14 and TRBJ2-7; 7 nucleotides match TRBD1. Trimming at V came to 3 bases and at J to 6 bases, leaving 5 bases not matched to a gene. This CDR3 is built from 13 residues. Germline V gene lookup returns CDR1 SGHDN and CDR2 FVKESK. The DNA of the CDR3 is TGTGCCAGCAGCCAGAGATGGACAGGCGAGCAGTACTTC. Translated, it gives CASSQRWTGEQYF.

The V call is TRBV5-1, the J call TRBJ2-7; D perhaps matches TRBD2 (5 bases). The ends were cut back, 4 bases at V and 3 bases at J, with 11 bases in the middle. The CDR3 is 13 amino acids. Germline V gene lookup returns CDR1 SGHRS and CDR2 YFSETQ. The CDR3 sequence is CASSPLGLYEQYF. The CDR3 DNA is TGCGCCAGCAGCCCCCTAGGACTCTACGAGCAGTACTTC. Variable domain in full (rest from reference TRBV5-1 and TRBJ2-7): KAGVTQTPRYLIKTRGQQVTLSCSPISGHRSVSWYQQTPGQGLQFLFEYFSETQRNKGNFPGRFSGRQFSNSRSEMNVSTLELGDSALYLCASSPLGLYEQYFGPGTRLTVT.

The V call is TRBV11-3, the J call TRBJ2-5, with D tentatively TRBD2 (6 bases). Germline lookup yields CDR1 SGHNT and CDR2 YENEEA. This CDR3 region has 14 residues. Trimming removed 5 bases from V and 5 bases from J, with 15 bases in between. The CDR3 coding sequence is TGTGCCAGCAGCGCCGGGAGAGGTTCTGAGACCCAGTACTTC. Protein: CASSAGRGSETQYF.

V and J are TRBV18 and TRBJ2-2, with 7 nucleotides matching TRBD1. This CDR3 is built from 15 residues. The J segment lost 0 bases and the V segment lost 4 bases, leaving 2 bases of the junction unmatched. Germline CDR1 and CDR2: KGHSH and LQKENI. The CDR3 here is CASSLTGSNTGELFF. CDR3 sequence (DNA): TGTGCCAGCTCACTGACAGGGTCGAACACCGGGGAGCTGTTTTTT.

This chain connects TRBV7-2 to TRBJ2-3; 8 nucleotides line up with TRBD2. In germline, CDR1 is SGHTA, CDR2 FQGNSA. J gave up 4 bases and V 4 bases, and 7 bases lay outside the gene matches. CDR3 length equals 15 residues. The CDR3, as DNA: TGTGCCAGCAGCTCGACGGGGGGGCGAGCAGATACGCAGTATTTT. This gives the protein CASSSTGGRADTQYF.

The rearrangement joins TRBV5-1 to TRBJ2-7; 7 bases are a match to TRBD2. The trim removed 2 bases at V and 5 bases at J, leaving 13 bases unmatched. The germline V gene encodes CDR1 SGHRS and CDR2 YFSETQ. This CDR3 has 16 residues. Written as DNA, the CDR3 is TGCGCCAGCAGCTTCGAGTGGGGAGGGCAGGGCCACGAGCAGTACTTC. As protein: CASSFEWGGQGHEQYF.

The chain employs TRBV29-1 and TRBJ2-7; tentative D call: TRBD2 (6 bases). CDR3 length: 11 amino acids. Germline CDR1 is SQVTM and CDR2 is ANQGSEA. V lost 1 base, J lost 5 bases, and 6 bases lay in between. CDR3 sequence (DNA): TGCAGCGTTGAAGGCGGGGACGAGCAGTACTTC. It codes for CSVEGGDEQYF.

The chain couples TRBV6-2 or TRBV6-3 to TRBJ1-5; 7 bases line up with TRBD1. CDR3 length: 15 residues. V shed 2 bases and J 6 bases; nucleotides not matched to a gene: 7. Germline V lookup: CDR1 MNHEY, CDR2 SVGEGT. The CDR3: CASSYGRGVGQPQHF. Here the CDR3 DNA reads TGTGCCAGCAGTTACGGCAGGGGGGTTGGTCAGCCCCAGCATTTT.

V usage is TRBV7-8 and J usage is TRBJ1-2, with 8 bases matching TRBD1. This CDR3 has 15 residues. CDR1 and CDR2 from the germline V gene are SGHVS and FQNEAQ. Trimming took 4 bases from V and 3 from J; bases not matched to a gene: 7. CDR3 sequence reads: CASSYYQTGDYGYTF. CDR3 DNA sequence: TGTGCCAGCAGCTACTATCAGACAGGGGACTATGGCTACACCTTC.

The rearrangement joins TRBV7-2 to TRBJ2-3; 7 bases are shared with TRBD2. The germline CDR1 and CDR2 sequences are SGHTA and FQGNSA. CDR3 length: 16 residues. Germline trimming cut 5 bases from V and 5 bases from J; bases unmatched to any gene: 13. The DNA for the CDR3 is TGTGCCAGCAGCCAAAGGGAGCGGGGAACAGGAGATACGCAGTATTTT. Translating gives CASSQRERGTGDTQYF.

The chain combines TRBV14 with TRBJ1-2, with D maybe TRBD1 (5 bases). The V gene lost 5 bases and the J gene lost 4 bases, with 20 bases spanning the gap. This CDR3 is built from 16 residues. CDR1 and CDR2 from the germline V gene are SGHDN and FVKESK. CDR3 bases: TGTGCCAGCAGCAAAGCGTCAGGACATATCTTCTATGGCTACACCTTC. Protein product: CASSKASGHIFYGYTF.

The rearrangement links TRBV6-4 to TRBJ2-5; the D gene is possibly TRBD1 (5 bases). Germline V gives CDR1 MRHNA, CDR2 SNTAGT. This CDR3 spans 15 amino acids. V dropped 10 bases and J dropped 4 bases, with 22 bases sitting between them. The chain's CDR3 is CATRLPLMTVETQYF. The CDR3 DNA is TGTGCCACACGCCTTCCCTTGATGACAGTAGAGACCCAGTACTTC.

This clone is a singleton in its sample. The rearrangement links TRBV20-1 to TRBJ1-1; no clear D. Trimming shortened V by 1 base and J by 8 bases, and 8 bases separated the two germline ends. This CDR3 region has 11 residues. Germline V gene lookup returns CDR1 DFQATT and CDR2 SNEGSKA (reference sequence). CDR3 residues: CSARGLREAFF. DNA for the CDR3: TGCAGTGCTAGAGGACTGAGGGAAGCTTTCTTT.

This clone has more than one count but fewer than ten. The genes are TRBV4-2 and TRBJ1-5; a possible D gene is TRBD1 (5 bases). The CDR3 has 12 residues. Deletions cut 4 bases from V and 8 bases from J, with 9 bases between. CDR1 is LGHNA and CDR2 is YNFKEQ in the germline V gene. CDR3 amino acids: CASSRAGEPQHF. The CDR3 nucleotides are TGTGCCAGCAGCCGGGCGGGGGAGCCCCAGCATTTT.

The chain joins TRBV7-2 to TRBJ2-3; TRBD2 matches at 9 bases. Trimming removed 4 bases from V and 6 bases from J; junction bases left unmatched: 11. Germline loops: CDR1 SGHTA, CDR2 FQGNSA. The CDR3 sequence is 16 residues long. In DNA form, the CDR3 reads TGTGCCAGCAGCTCCCGACTAGCGGACTCGGCCGATACGCAGTATTTT. Protein sequence: CASSSRLADSADTQYF.

This rearrangement joins TRBV7-6 to TRBJ2-1; 9 bases fit TRBD2. This CDR3 has 15 amino acids. Per germline, CDR1 SGHVS and CDR2 FNYEAQ. V shed 5 bases and J 4 bases; nucleotides not matched to a gene: 6. DNA for the CDR3: TGTGCCAGCAGCACTACTAGCGGGCTATACAATGAGCAGTTCTTC. This encodes CASSTTSGLYNEQFF.

V is TRBV6-1 and J is TRBJ1-5; the match to TRBD1 covers 7 bases. Per germline, CDR1 MNHNS and CDR2 SASEGT. This CDR3 is 17 amino acids long. The ends lost 2 bases at V and 0 bases at J; junction bases unmatched: 7. CDR3 in amino acids: CASSEPQGRYSNQPQHF. The CDR3, as DNA: TGTGCCAGCAGTGAACCACAGGGGAGATATAGCAATCAGCCCCAGCATTTT.

The gene calls are TRBV5-1 and TRBJ1-6, with D uncertain. V was clipped by 2 bases and J by 3 bases, with 18 bases between them. CDR3 length: 18 amino acids. Looked up from germline, CDR1 is SGHRS and CDR2 is YFSETQ. The CDR3, as DNA: TGCGCCAGCAGCTTCCAGCCCCGGGATAAAGGCTATAATTCACCCCTCCACTTT. This gives the protein CASSFQPRDKGYNSPLHF.

V usage is TRBV27 and J usage is TRBJ1-1, with D unresolved. The germline V and J ends were trimmed by 0 bases and 6 bases, with 14 bases remaining between them. The CDR3 is 15 amino acids. In germline, CDR1 is MNHEY, CDR2 SMNVEV (reference sequence). The CDR3 DNA reads TGTGCCAGCAGTTTATCTCCTCGACTGGCGGCTGAAGCTTTCTTT. Its translation: CASSLSPRLAAEAFF.

This rearrangement joins TRBV6-1 to TRBJ2-4, with 11 nucleotides matching TRBD1. Per germline, CDR1 MNHNS and CDR2 SASEGT. The CDR3 spans 18 residues. V gave up 4 bases and J gave up 7 bases; unmatched junction bases: 15. This CDR3 reads CASSADRGGQGAVNIQYF. The CDR3 DNA follows: TGTGCCAGCAGTGCCGACAGGGGAGGACAGGGGGCCGTTAACATTCAGTACTTC.

The chain has TRBV18 and TRBJ1-1; the D gene is possibly TRBD1 (6 bases). The CDR3 sequence is 14 residues long. V was clipped by 4 bases and J by 1 base, with 10 bases between them. The germline gives CDR1 KGHSH, CDR2 LQKENI. Here the CDR3 DNA reads TGTGCCAGCTCACTAACAGGGAGGAACACTGAAGCTTTCTTT. Translation gives CASSLTGRNTEAFF.

The DNA of the CDR3 is TGTGCCAGCAGTTATCTCAGGGGCACTGAAGCTTTCTTT. It translates to CASSYLRGTEAFF. The chain couples TRBV6-6 to TRBJ1-1; D possibly corresponds to TRBD1 (6 bases). V lost 3 bases, J lost 4 bases, and 9 bases lay in between. Germline CDR1 reads MNHNY; CDR2 reads SVGAGI (reference sequence). The length of the CDR3 is 13 residues.

This chain connects TRBV10-3 to TRBJ1-5; TRBD1 aligns across 7 bases. V lost 4 bases and J lost 6; bases outside the gene matches: 6. Looked up from germline, CDR1 is ENHRY and CDR2 is SYGVKD. There are 14 residues in the CDR3. CDR3 sequence (DNA): TGTGCCATCAGTGGACAGGGAATCAGTCAGCCCCAGCATTTT. Translated, it gives CAISGQGISQPQHF.

This clone showed up just once. The chain uses TRBV7-2 and TRBJ1-1; 7 bases map to TRBD1. There are 15 residues in the CDR3. V shed 2 bases, J shed 4 bases, and the junction held 7 bases outside the gene matches. Germline CDR1 and CDR2: SGHTA and FQGNSA. CDR3 nucleotide sequence: TGTGCCAGCAGCTTAAGGGGACAGACGGGCACTGAAGCTTTCTTT. Its protein product is CASSLRGQTGTEAFF.

Points on this clone: Other DNA variants within this sample encode the same CDR3. This chain links TRBV5-1 with TRBJ1-4; D perhaps matches TRBD1 (5 bases). CDR1 SGHRS and CDR2 YFSETQ come from the germline V gene. V dropped 1 base and J dropped 8 bases, with 12 bases sitting between them. The CDR3 loop spans 14 amino acids. Written as DNA, the CDR3 is TGCGCCAGCAGCTTGAGGGGCGGTGGAGAAAAACTGTTTTTT. Translation gives CASSLRGGGEKLFF.

The genes are TRBV6-1 and TRBJ1-1; the D gene is possibly TRBD1 (6 bases). The CDR3 is 16 residues long. CDR1 MNHNS and CDR2 SASEGT come from the germline V gene. The V and J ends lost 1 base and 2 bases respectively, with 14 bases between them. The CDR3 loop reads CASSEGQGLGNTEAFF. CDR3 nucleotide sequence: TGTGCCAGCAGTGAAGGCCAGGGGCTGGGTAACACTGAAGCTTTCTTT.

This chain connects TRBV19 to TRBJ2-6; D not resolved. The V and J ends lost 1 base and 3 bases respectively, with 13 bases between them. The germline V gene encodes CDR1 LNHDA and CDR2 SQIVND (reference sequence). The CDR3 covers 17 residues. CDR3 nucleotides: TGTGCCAGTAGTATAGGGGCGTCTCTGGGTGGGGCCAACGTCCTGACTTTC. It is translated as CASSIGASLGGANVLTF.

The CDR3 nucleotides read TGTGCCATCAGGGGGACAGGGAAAACAGATACGCAGTATTTT. The encoded protein is CAIRGTGKTDTQYF. The chain carries TRBV10-3 and TRBJ2-3, with 9 nucleotides matching TRBD1. The CDR3 is 14 residues long. With V trimmed by 6 bases and J by 3 bases, 4 bases remained unmatched. Germline V gene lookup returns CDR1 ENHRY and CDR2 SYGVKD.

The V gene is TRBV5-8, the J gene TRBJ2-7; 9 nucleotides align to TRBD1. Germline CDR1 is SGHTS and CDR2 is YDEGEE. V was clipped by 4 bases and J by 2 bases; unmatched bases: 7. There are 15 residues in the CDR3. The CDR3 bases are TGTGCCAGCAGCGCGTCGGGACAGGGAACCTACGAGCAGTACTTC. It specifies CASSASGQGTYEQYF.

The chain recombines TRBV3-1 (or the pseudogene TRBV3-2) with TRBJ2-7; D might be TRBD2 (5 bases). From germline, CDR1 is LGHDT and CDR2 YNNKEL (reference sequence). Trimming removed 2 bases at V and 5 bases at J, with 13 bases between. The CDR3 runs 14 residues. CDR3 coding DNA: TGTGCCAGCAGCCAATTGGGTTCGGGGAACGAGCAGTACTTC. It encodes CASSQLGSGNEQYF.

V usage is TRBV6-5 and J usage is TRBJ2-5; TRBD2 matches at 7 bases. The V gene's germline CDR1 is MNHEY and CDR2 SVGAGI. The CDR3 consists of 13 residues. The ends lost 6 bases at V and 5 bases at J; junction bases unmatched: 6. CDR3 sequence: CASRPLAVETQYF. In DNA form, the CDR3 reads TGTGCCAGCAGGCCGCTAGCGGTGGAGACCCAGTACTTC.

The rearrangement uses TRBV4-1 and TRBJ2-2; 14 nucleotides match TRBD2. The CDR3 spans 20 residues. In germline, CDR1 is MGHRA, CDR2 YSYEKL. The ends lost 2 bases at V and 4 bases at J; junction bases unmatched: 12. The CDR3 region is CASSQPFPGLAGGGTGELFF. CDR3 DNA: TGCGCCAGCAGCCAACCCTTCCCCGGACTAGCGGGGGGTGGCACCGGGGAGCTGTTTTTT.